The 25 T cell receptor beta chains presented below share a single source sample, sequenced in a study of T cell responses to AZD1222 COVID-19 vaccine. Libraries were prepared by immunoSEQ multiplex PCR; TCRdb keeps only in-frame clonotypes and omits some of them. Of about 130,000 clones listed, 80% to 90% are singletons. Sequencing used peripheral blood, obtained on day 0 of AZD1222 vaccination. These receptors all come from an adult in good health.

The V and J genes are TRBV12-3 or TRBV12-4 and TRBJ2-7; unclear D gene. This CDR3 has 13 amino acids. Trimming pared 1 base from V and 2 bases from J, leaving 6 bases between. The CDR3 nucleotides read TGTGCCAGCAGTTTAGTCCCTCCCTACGAGCAGTACTTC. It translates to CASSLVPPYEQYF.

This sequence joins TRBV27 and TRBJ2-3, with D tentatively TRBD1 (6 bases). CDR1 MNHEY and CDR2 SMNVEV come from the germline V gene (reference sequence). V was shortened by 5 bases and J by 3 bases, with 15 bases between the two germline ends. CDR3 length: 15 residues. CDR3: CASSPGQAGTDTQYF. CDR3 bases: TGTGCCAGCAGTCCGGGACAAGCAGGGACAGATACGCAGTATTTT.

This rearrangement joins TRBV4-1 to TRBJ1-6, with 7 positions matching TRBD1. Germline-derived CDR1 and CDR2 are MGHRA and YSYEKL. The CDR3 loop spans 17 amino acids. With V trimmed by 2 bases and J by 1 base, 5 bases remained unmatched. The CDR3 bases are TGCGCCAGCAGCCAAACAGGGGCTAGATCCTATAATTCACCCCTCCACTTT. The encoded protein is CASSQTGARSYNSPLHF.

V gene TRBV27 combines with J gene TRBJ2-1; D call uncertain. The CDR3 spans 13 residues. Germline CDR1 is MNHEY and CDR2 is SMNVEV (reference sequence). The ends were cut back, 2 bases at V and 9 bases at J, with 11 bases in the middle. CDR3 nucleotide sequence: TGTGCCAGCAGTTTAATGTTTCGTAGTGAGCAGTTCTTC. The encoded protein is CASSLMFRSEQFF.

About this clone itself: The same CDR3 can be traced to other DNA sequences in this sample. J is TRBJ2-7 and V is TRBV6-2 or TRBV6-3, with D unclear. CDR1 MNHEY and CDR2 SVGEGT come from the germline V gene. Trimming left V 2 bases short and J 1 base short, with 9 bases between. The CDR3 length is 14 residues. CDR3 in amino acids: CASSYRVRSYEQYF. The CDR3 DNA reads TGTGCCAGCAGTTACCGGGTGAGGTCCTACGAGCAGTACTTC.

This clone was seen a handful of times. This rearrangement joins TRBV7-3 to TRBJ2-1; D is undetermined. V lost 1 base and J 7 bases, leaving 8 bases between the germline ends. The CDR3 consists of 13 residues. CDR1 is SGHTA and CDR2 is FQGTGA in the germline V gene. The CDR3 coding sequence is TGTGCCAGCAGCTTAATCGGGCTAAATGAGCAGTTCTTC. Translating it yields CASSLIGLNEQFF.

V and J are TRBV28 and TRBJ1-5, with a possible D match to TRBD1 (5 bases). With 5 bases removed from V and 1 base from J, the gap between germline ends came to 12 bases. CDR1 MDHEN and CDR2 SYDVKM come from the germline V gene. This CDR3 is built from 15 residues. CDR3 loop: CASSHRLTSNQPQHF. CDR3 nucleotides: TGTGCCAGCAGTCACAGGTTAACGAGCAATCAGCCCCAGCATTTT.

The CDR3 DNA follows: TGTGCCAGCAGCGGACAGGGGGGCAATCAGCCCCAGCATTTT. This encodes CASSGQGGNQPQHF. V is TRBV11-2 and J is TRBJ1-5, with 10 bases lining up with TRBD1. The CDR3 runs 14 residues. From germline, CDR1 is SGHAT and CDR2 FQNNGV. The ends lost 5 bases at V and 2 bases at J; junction bases unmatched: 0.

V and J are TRBV2 and TRBJ1-5, with 7 bases matching TRBD1. CDR3 length: 15 amino acids. Per the germline V gene, CDR1 is SNHLY and CDR2 is FYNNEI. V shed 6 bases, J shed 1 base, and the junction held 6 bases outside the gene matches. CDR3 sequence (DNA): TGTGCCAGCAGAGAGGGACAGTTAAGCAATCAGCCCCAGCATTTT. Translation gives CASREGQLSNQPQHF.

The chain joins TRBV19 to TRBJ1-5; a weak D match, TRBD1 (5 bases). The V end was cut by 10 bases, the J end by 0 bases, with 13 bases between. Germline V lookup: CDR1 LNHDA, CDR2 SQIVND (reference sequence). The CDR3 contains 14 residues. CDR3 bases: TGTGCCACCGCCCCGGGGGGTAGCAATCAGCCCCAGCATTTT. The encoded protein is CATAPGGSNQPQHF.

The chain employs TRBV6-5 and TRBJ2-3, with 9 positions matching TRBD2. V shed 8 bases, J shed 5 bases, and the junction held 8 bases outside the gene matches. The CDR3 is 14 residues long. Per germline, CDR1 MNHEY and CDR2 SVGAGI. CDR3 bases: TGTGCCAGCCGGGTTAGCGGGAGCGGAGATACGCAGTATTTT. Protein: CASRVSGSGDTQYF.

This chain links TRBV11-3 with TRBJ1-2; unclear D gene. Germline assignment: CDR1 SGHNT and CDR2 YENEEA. The V end was cut by 3 bases, the J end by 1 base, with 3 bases between. The CDR3 runs 12 residues. This CDR3 reads CASSFGNYGYTF. DNA for the CDR3: TGTGCCAGCAGCTTTGGTAACTATGGCTACACCTTC. The full variable domain, in which reference TRBV11-3 and TRBJ1-2 provide the parts outside the CDR3, is EAGVVQSPRYKIIEKKQPVAFWCNPISGHNTLYWYLQNLGQGPELLIRYENEEAVDDSQLPKDRFSAERLKGVDSTLKIQPAELGDSAVYLCASSFGNYGYTFGSGTRLTVV.

The chain employs TRBV24-1 and TRBJ2-5, with a tentative D call TRBD1 (5 bases). V lost 4 bases, J lost 3 bases, and 11 bases lay in between. Germline lookup yields CDR1 KGHDR and CDR2 SFDVKD. CDR3 size: 14 residues. The CDR3 loop reads CATSDDSWEETQYF. The CDR3 coding sequence is TGTGCCACCAGTGACGACAGTTGGGAAGAGACCCAGTACTTC.

CDR3 nucleotides: TGTGCCAGCAGCTTATTCTCGACAGGGGCCGGGGAGCTGTTTTTT. It is translated as CASSLFSTGAGELFF. The chain joins TRBV7-9 to TRBJ2-2, with 8 bases fitting TRBD1. The CDR3 loop spans 15 amino acids. CDR1 SEHNR and CDR2 FQNEAQ come from the germline V gene (reference sequence). V shed 2 bases, J shed 6 bases, and the junction held 5 bases outside the gene matches.

This clone was observed a few times. The chain employs TRBV18 and TRBJ2-7, with D maybe TRBD1 (6 bases). This CDR3 contains 15 residues. Trimming removed 4 bases at V and 5 bases at J, with 18 bases between. Germline loops: CDR1 KGHSH, CDR2 LQKENI. In DNA form, the CDR3 reads TGTGCCAGCTCACAATCCAGGGGTTTGGAAAACGAGCAGTACTTC. It specifies CASSQSRGLENEQYF.

The chain employs TRBV5-6 and TRBJ1-6, with D possibly matching TRBD1 (5 bases). Trimming shortened V by 4 bases and J by 11 bases, and 19 bases separated the two germline ends. The CDR3 totals 15 residues. Germline assignment: CDR1 SGHDT and CDR2 YYEEEE. CDR3 sequence (DNA): TGTGCCAGCAGCCCCGTGAGGGGAGCGGGGGCACCCCTCCACTTT. Protein sequence: CASSPVRGAGAPLHF.

The chain joins TRBV5-1 to TRBJ2-5; D assignment may be TRBD1 or TRBD2 (6 bases each). V was shortened by 1 base and J by 5 bases, with 12 bases between the two germline ends. CDR1 is SGHRS, CDR2 YFSETQ, per germline. This CDR3 comprises 14 residues. The CDR3 is CASSLMGGGETQYF. DNA for the CDR3: TGCGCCAGCAGCTTGATGGGGGGCGGGGAGACCCAGTACTTC.

The chain recombines TRBV4-3 with TRBJ2-3; 8 bases are a match to TRBD2. The trim removed 3 bases at V and 6 bases at J, leaving 8 bases unmatched. The CDR3 runs to 15 residues. Germline CDR1 LGHNA, CDR2 YSLEER. CDR3 coding DNA: TGCGCCAGCAGCCAGTGGCTAGCGGGTGGGGATACGCAGTATTTT. Translated: CASSQWLAGGDTQYF.

This clone was counted once. This chain connects TRBV2 to TRBJ1-5, with D tentatively TRBD1 (6 bases). The CDR3 is made up of 14 amino acids. Germline V gene data show CDR1 as SNHLY and CDR2 as FYNNEI. Trimming removed 5 bases at V and 6 bases at J, with 14 bases between. The CDR3 loop is CASSYPLDSQPQHF. CDR3 DNA: TGTGCCAGCAGTTACCCCCTGGACAGTCAGCCCCAGCATTTT.

V is TRBV19 and J is TRBJ2-3, with 11 bases aligning to TRBD2. Germline assignment: CDR1 LNHDA and CDR2 SQIVND (reference sequence). This CDR3 region has 16 residues. The J segment lost 5 bases and the V segment lost 5 bases, leaving 9 bases of the junction unmatched. CDR3: CASSVGSGRAIDTQYF. CDR3 nucleotides: TGTGCCAGTAGTGTTGGTAGCGGGAGGGCCATAGATACGCAGTATTTT.

This CDR3 reads CASSFSKGELTGELFF. The CDR3 region has the DNA TGTGCCAGCAGTTTTTCAAAGGGGGAACTCACCGGGGAGCTGTTTTTT. The chain uses TRBV27 and TRBJ2-2; maybe TRBD1 (6 bases). This CDR3 has 16 residues. The germline V and J ends were trimmed by 3 bases and 4 bases, with 15 bases remaining between them. Germline V CDR1 and CDR2: MNHEY, SMNVEV (reference sequence).

The gene calls are TRBV11-2 and TRBJ2-3; D gene unclear. Trimming stripped 4 bases from V and 1 base from J, with 12 bases between. CDR3 length: 15 residues. The V gene's germline CDR1 is SGHAT and CDR2 FQNNGV. The CDR3 region has the DNA TGTGCCAGCAGCTCCTCGACCGCTCGCACAGATACGCAGTATTTT. Protein sequence: CASSSSTARTDTQYF.

In this sample, this clone turned up once. The chain carries TRBV24-1 and TRBJ2-5; possibly TRBD1 for D (5 bases). CDR1 KGHDR and CDR2 SFDVKD come from the germline V gene. Trimming took 1 base from V and 7 from J, leaving 12 bases between them. The CDR3 length is 14 residues. As DNA, the CDR3 is TGTGCCACCAGTGATTTTGAAGGGGATACGACCCAGTACTTC. Amino acids: CATSDFEGDTTQYF.

This clone was seen a handful of times. This sequence joins TRBV4-2 and TRBJ2-2; D call uncertain. V lost 2 bases to trimming and J lost 1 base, with 11 bases between them. The CDR3 spans 16 residues. Germline CDR1 and CDR2: LGHNA and YNFKEQ. In DNA, the CDR3 is TGTGCCAGCAGCCAACTCCGAGGACGGAACACCGGGGAGCTGTTTTTT. Amino acids: CASSQLRGRNTGELFF.

J is TRBJ1-2 and V is TRBV2; D is unclear. Germline CDR1 SNHLY, CDR2 FYNNEI. The V gene lost 4 bases and the J gene lost 8 bases, with 8 bases spanning the gap. The CDR3 contains 11 residues. The DNA for the CDR3 is TGTGCCAGCAGTGCTGGTTTGGGCTACACCTTC. Translating gives CASSAGLGYTF.